This TCR beta chain is from a study of response to subunit inactivated influenza vaccine. The CDR3 consists of 13 residues. Germline CDR1 is KGHSH and CDR2 is LQKENI. V was shortened by 4 bases and J by 1 base, with 7 bases between the two germline ends. General observations from the study: The authors proposed limited new T cell recruitment per seasonal influenza vaccination.

TCRdb reprocessed the RT-PCR reads with MiXCR, giving one entry per CDR3 protein. Found here are more than 700,000 distinct CDR3 sequences, approximately 21% of them singletons; the top ten hold 10% to 13%. A note on this clonotype: No antigen is known for it.

The sequenced sample was PBMCs from blood, obtained roughly 5 days after vaccination. The chain has TRBV18 and TRBJ2-5; no clear D gene. The TCR comes from a man aged 50-59 years who received an inactivated influenza vaccine. CDR3: CASSLLLQETQYF. CDR3 DNA sequence: TGTGCCAGCTCACTTCTACTCCAAGAGACCCAGTACTTC.